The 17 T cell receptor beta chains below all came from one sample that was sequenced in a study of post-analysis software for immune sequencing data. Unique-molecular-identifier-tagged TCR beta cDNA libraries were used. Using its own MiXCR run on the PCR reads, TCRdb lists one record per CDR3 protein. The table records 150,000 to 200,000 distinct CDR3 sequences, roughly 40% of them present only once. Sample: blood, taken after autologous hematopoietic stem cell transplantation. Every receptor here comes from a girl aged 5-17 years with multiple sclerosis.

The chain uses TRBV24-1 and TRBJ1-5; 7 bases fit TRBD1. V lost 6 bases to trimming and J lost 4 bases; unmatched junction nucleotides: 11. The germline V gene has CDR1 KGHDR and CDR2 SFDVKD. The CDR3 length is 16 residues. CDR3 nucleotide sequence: TGTGCCACCAGTCAGGGGGGGACCGCGGAAAATCAGCCCCAGCATTTT. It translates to CATSQGGTAENQPQHF.

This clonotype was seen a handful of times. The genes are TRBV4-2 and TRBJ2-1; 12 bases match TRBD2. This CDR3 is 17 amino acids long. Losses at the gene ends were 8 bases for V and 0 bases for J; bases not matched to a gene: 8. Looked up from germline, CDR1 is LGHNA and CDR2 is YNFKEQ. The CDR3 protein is CASAGTSGPSSYNEQFF. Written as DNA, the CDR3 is TGTGCCAGCGCCGGGACTAGCGGGCCTAGCTCCTACAATGAGCAGTTCTTC.

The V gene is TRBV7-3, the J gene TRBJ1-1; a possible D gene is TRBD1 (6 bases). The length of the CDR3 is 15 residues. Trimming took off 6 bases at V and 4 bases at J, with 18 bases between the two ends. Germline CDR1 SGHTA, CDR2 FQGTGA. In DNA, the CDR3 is TGTGCCAGCAGTTATAAGCAGGGGATGGTCACTGAAGCTTTCTTT. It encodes CASSYKQGMVTEAFF.

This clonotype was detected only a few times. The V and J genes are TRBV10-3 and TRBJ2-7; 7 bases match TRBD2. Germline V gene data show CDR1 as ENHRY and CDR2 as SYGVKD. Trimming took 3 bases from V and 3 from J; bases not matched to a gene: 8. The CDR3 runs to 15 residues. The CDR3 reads CAISDAGEGIYEQYF. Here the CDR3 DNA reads TGTGCCATCAGTGATGCGGGAGAGGGGATCTACGAGCAGTACTTC.

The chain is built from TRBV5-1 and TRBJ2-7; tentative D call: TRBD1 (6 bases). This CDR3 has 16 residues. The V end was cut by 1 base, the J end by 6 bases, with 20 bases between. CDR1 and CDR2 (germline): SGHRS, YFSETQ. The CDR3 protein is CASSLQGSGVASEQYF. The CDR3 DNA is TGCGCCAGCAGCTTGCAAGGATCAGGGGTGGCGAGCGAGCAGTACTTC.

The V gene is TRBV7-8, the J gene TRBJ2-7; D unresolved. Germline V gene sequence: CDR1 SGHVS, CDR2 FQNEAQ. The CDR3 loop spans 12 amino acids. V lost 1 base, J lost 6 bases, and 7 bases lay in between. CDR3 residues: CASSLGVSEQYF. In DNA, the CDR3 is TGTGCCAGCAGCTTAGGGGTGAGCGAGCAGTACTTC.

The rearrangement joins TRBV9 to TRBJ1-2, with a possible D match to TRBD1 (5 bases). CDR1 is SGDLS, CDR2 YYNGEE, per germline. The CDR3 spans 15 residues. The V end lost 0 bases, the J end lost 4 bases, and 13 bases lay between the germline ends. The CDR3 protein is CASSVGGGVGYGYTF. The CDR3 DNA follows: TGTGCCAGCAGCGTAGGTGGAGGGGTTGGCTATGGCTACACCTTC.

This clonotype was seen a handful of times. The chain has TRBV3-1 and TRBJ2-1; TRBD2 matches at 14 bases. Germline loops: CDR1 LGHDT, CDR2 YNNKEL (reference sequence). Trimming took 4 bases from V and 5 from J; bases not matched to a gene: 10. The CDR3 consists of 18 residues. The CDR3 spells CASSLGLAGDAANNEQFF. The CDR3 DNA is TGTGCCAGCAGCCTGGGACTAGCGGGAGACGCAGCCAACAATGAGCAGTTCTTC.

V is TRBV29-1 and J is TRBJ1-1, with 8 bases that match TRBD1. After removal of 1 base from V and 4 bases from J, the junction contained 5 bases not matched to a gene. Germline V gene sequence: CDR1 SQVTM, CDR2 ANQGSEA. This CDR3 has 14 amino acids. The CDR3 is CSVEVAGGSTEAFF. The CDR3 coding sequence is TGCAGCGTTGAAGTGGCAGGGGGCTCCACTGAAGCTTTCTTT.

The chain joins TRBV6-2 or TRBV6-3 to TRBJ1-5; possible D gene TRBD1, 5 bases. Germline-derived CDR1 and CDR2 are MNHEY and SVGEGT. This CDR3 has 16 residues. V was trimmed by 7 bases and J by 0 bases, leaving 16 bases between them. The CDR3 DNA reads TGTGCCAGCATGGAACTGGGGCAGCTTAGCAATCAGCCCCAGCATTTT. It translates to CASMELGQLSNQPQHF.

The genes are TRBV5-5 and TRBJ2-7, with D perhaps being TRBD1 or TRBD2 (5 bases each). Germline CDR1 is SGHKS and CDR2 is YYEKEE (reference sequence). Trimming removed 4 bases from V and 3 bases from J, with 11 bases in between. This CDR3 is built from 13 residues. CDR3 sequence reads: CASSLDSGYEQYF. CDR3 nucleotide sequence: TGTGCCAGCAGCCTCGACAGCGGCTACGAGCAGTACTTC.

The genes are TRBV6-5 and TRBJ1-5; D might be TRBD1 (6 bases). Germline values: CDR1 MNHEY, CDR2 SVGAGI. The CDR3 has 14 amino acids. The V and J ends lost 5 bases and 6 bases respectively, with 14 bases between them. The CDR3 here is CASSPGTSSQPQHF. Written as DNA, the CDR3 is TGTGCCAGCAGTCCCGGGACATCATCTCAGCCCCAGCATTTT.

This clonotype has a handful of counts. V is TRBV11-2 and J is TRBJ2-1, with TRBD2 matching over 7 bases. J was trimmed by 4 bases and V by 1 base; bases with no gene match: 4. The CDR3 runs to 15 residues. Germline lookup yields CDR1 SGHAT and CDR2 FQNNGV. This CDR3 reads CASSLVGGGYNEQFF. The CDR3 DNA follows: TGTGCCAGCAGCTTAGTCGGGGGAGGGTACAATGAGCAGTTCTTC.

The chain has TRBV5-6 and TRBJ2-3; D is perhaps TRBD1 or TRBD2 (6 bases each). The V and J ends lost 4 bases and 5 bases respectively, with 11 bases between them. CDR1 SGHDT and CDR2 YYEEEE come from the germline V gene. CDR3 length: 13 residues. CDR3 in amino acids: CASSQGTRDTQYF. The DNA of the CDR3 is TGTGCCAGCAGCCAGGGGACTCGAGATACGCAGTATTTT.

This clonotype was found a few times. The CDR3 is CASSVEGSITDTQYF. Written as DNA, the CDR3 is TGTGCCAGCAGCGTAGAGGGGTCTATCACAGATACGCAGTATTTT. The V call is TRBV9, the J call TRBJ2-3, with D possibly matching TRBD1 (5 bases). V was shortened by 0 bases and J by 2 bases, with 10 bases between the two germline ends. Germline CDR1 and CDR2: SGDLS and YYNGEE. This CDR3 contains 15 residues.

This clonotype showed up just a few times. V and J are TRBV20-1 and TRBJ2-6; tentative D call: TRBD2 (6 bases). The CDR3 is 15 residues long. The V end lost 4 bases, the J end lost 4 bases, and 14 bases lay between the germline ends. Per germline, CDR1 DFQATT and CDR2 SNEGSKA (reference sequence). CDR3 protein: CSATGGRAGANVLTF. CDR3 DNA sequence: TGCAGTGCTACCGGGGGTAGGGCCGGGGCCAACGTCCTGACTTTC.

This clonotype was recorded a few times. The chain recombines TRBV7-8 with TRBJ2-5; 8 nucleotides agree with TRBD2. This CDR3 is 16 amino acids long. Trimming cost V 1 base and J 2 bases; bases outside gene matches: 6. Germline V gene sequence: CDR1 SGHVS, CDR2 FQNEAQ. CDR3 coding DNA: TGTGCCAGCAGCTTAGTTCCGGGAGGGGGTCAAGAGACCCAGTACTTC. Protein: CASSLVPGGGQETQYF.